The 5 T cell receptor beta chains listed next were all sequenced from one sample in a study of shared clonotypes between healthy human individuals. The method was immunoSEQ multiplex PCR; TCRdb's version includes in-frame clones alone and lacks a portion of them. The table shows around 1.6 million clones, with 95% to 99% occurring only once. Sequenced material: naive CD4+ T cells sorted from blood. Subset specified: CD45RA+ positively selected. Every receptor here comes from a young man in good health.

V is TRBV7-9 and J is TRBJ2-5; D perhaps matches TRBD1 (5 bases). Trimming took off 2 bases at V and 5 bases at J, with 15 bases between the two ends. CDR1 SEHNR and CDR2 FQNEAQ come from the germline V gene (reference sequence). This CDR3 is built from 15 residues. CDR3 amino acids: CASSLHEGARETQYF. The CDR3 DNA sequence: TGTGCCAGCAGCTTACACGAAGGGGCGAGGGAGACCCAGTACTTC. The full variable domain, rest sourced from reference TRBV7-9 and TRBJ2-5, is DTGVSQNPRHKITKRGQNVTFRCDPISEHNRLYWYRQTLGQGPEFLTYFQNEAQLEKSRLLSDRFSAERPKGSFSTLEIQRTEQGDSAMYLCASSLHEGARETQYFGPGTRLLVL.

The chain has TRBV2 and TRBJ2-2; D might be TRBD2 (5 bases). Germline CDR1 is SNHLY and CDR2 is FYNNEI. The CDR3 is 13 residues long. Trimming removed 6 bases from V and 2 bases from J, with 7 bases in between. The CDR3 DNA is TGTGCCAGCAGGGACTTAAACACCGGGGAGCTGTTTTTT. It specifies CASRDLNTGELFF.

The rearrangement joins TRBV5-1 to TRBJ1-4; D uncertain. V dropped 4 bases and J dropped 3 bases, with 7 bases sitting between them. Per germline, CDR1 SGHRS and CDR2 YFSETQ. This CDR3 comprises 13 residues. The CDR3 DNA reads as TGCGCCAGCAGCGTTCAGTCTAATGAAAAACTGTTTTTT. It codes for CASSVQSNEKLFF.

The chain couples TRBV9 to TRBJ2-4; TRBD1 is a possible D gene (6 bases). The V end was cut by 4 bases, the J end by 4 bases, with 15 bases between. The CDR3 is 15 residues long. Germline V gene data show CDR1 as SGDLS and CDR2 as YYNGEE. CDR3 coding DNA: TGTGCCAGCAGCCCCCCTGGGGGCGAGAAAAACATTCAGTACTTC. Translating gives CASSPPGGEKNIQYF.

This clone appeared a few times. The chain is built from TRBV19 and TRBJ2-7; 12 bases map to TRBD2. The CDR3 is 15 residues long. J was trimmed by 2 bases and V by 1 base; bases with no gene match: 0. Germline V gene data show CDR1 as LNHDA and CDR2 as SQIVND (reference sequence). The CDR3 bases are TGTGCCAGTAGTATAGGACTAGCGGGAGCCTACGAGCAGTACTTC. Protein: CASSIGLAGAYEQYF.